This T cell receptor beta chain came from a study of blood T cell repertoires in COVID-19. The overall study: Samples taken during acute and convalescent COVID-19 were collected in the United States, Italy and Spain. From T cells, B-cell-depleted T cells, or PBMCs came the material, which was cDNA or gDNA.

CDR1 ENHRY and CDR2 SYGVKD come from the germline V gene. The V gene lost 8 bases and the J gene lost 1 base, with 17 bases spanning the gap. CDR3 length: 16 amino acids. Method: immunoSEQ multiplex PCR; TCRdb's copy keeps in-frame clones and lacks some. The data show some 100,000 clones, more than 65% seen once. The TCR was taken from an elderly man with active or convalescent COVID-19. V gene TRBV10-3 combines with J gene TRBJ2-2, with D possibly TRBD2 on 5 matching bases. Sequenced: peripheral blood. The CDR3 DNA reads TGTGCCATCCGTGGGCCAACGGGAAAGAACACCGGGGAGCTGTTTTTT. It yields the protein CAIRGPTGKNTGELFF.